A selection of T cell receptor beta chains follows, all from one sample in a study of vaccination and CD4 T cells after COVID-19. Which antigens these TCRs recognize remains unknown. TCRdb reprocessed the PCR reads via MiXCR and lists one record per CDR3 protein. The sample lists some 16,000 distinct CDR3 sequences, around 47% seen once, with 6.5% to 8% in the top ten. The material was CD4+ T cells from blood, cultured in vitro, obtained after SARS-CoV-2 vaccination. The receptor set was obtained from a human donor who had recovered from COVID-19. Each CDR3 is given with its conserved first and last residue. A D gene is named only where the DNA matches it firmly. The size entry is marked missing in some rows and otherwise reads once, few, many or a size class.

J: TRBJ1-1; size: NA; V: TRBV20-1; D: NA; DNA: TGCAGTGCTAGAGATTCAGGGGTCAGGTCTTGGAACACTGAAGCTTTCTTT; CDR3: CSARDSGVRSWNTEAFF
J: TRBJ2-7; size: few; V: TRBV20-1; D: NA; DNA: TGCAGTGCTAGTGGCGGACCGGGACGCCCGACCTACGAGCAGTACTTC; CDR3: CSASGGPGRPTYEQYF
J: TRBJ1-5; size: NA; V: TRBV2; D: NA; DNA: TGTGCCAGCAGCGCCGACGGCGGGGGCAATCAGCCCCAGCATTTT; CDR3: CASSADGGGNQPQHF
J: TRBJ2-2; size: NA; V: TRBV11-2; D: NA; DNA: TGTGCCAGCAGCCGTAACACCGGGGAGCTGTTTTTT; CDR3: CASSRNTGELFF
J: TRBJ2-7; size: NA; V: TRBV10-1; D: NA; DNA: TGCGCCAGCAGTGAGAAGGCCGACCGCTCCTACGAGCAGTACTTC; CDR3: CASSEKADRSYEQYF
J: TRBJ1-6; size: few; V: TRBV7-8; D: NA; DNA: TGTGCCAGCAGCTTAAGAGATCAGGGCGCGCCACCCCTCCACTTT; CDR3: CASSLRDQGAPPLHF
J: TRBJ2-3; size: few; V: TRBV2; D: TRBD2; DNA: TGTGCCAGCAGTGAGAGGACTAGACCAGTGCTAGATACGCAGTATTTT; CDR3: CASSERTRPVLDTQYF
J: TRBJ2-1; size: NA; V: TRBV4-3; D: TRBD2; DNA: TGCGCCAGCAGCCAAGCAACCGGGACTACGGGGAGAAGCTTC; CDR3: CASSQATGTTGRSF
J: TRBJ2-5; size: NA; V: TRBV20-1; D: TRBD2; DNA: TGCAGTGCTAGGGGGACTAGCGTGCGGGAGACCCAGTACTTC; CDR3: CSARGTSVRETQYF
J: TRBJ2-1; size: NA; V: TRBV4-2; D: NA; DNA: TGTGCCAGCAGCCAAGAAGCCAGCGGCTCCTACAATGAGCAGTTCTTC; CDR3: CASSQEASGSYNEQFF
J: TRBJ1-5; size: NA; V: TRBV28; D: NA; DNA: TGTGCCAGCAGTTTATCATGGGGGGCGGGTAATCAGCCCCAGCATTTT; CDR3: CASSLSWGAGNQPQHF
J: TRBJ2-1; size: NA; V: TRBV7-9; D: TRBD2; DNA: TGTGCCAGCAGCTCCGGGACTAGCGATGCGGATGAGCAGTTCTTC; CDR3: CASSSGTSDADEQFF
J: TRBJ1-5; size: few; V: TRBV15; D: NA; DNA: TGTGCCACCAGCAGAAATCCCGGGACAAGTCAGCCCCAGCATTTT; CDR3: CATSRNPGTSQPQHF
J: TRBJ2-5; size: NA; V: TRBV20-1; D: TRBD2; DNA: TGCAGTGCCCCTAAGCGAAGACTAGCGGGAGGGCCAACTCGAGAGACCCAGTACTTC; CDR3: CSAPKRRLAGGPTRETQYF
J: TRBJ2-1; size: NA; V: TRBV20-1; D: TRBD2; DNA: TGCAGTGCTAGTCTATGGGAGGGACCACCGCGGCAGTTCTTC; CDR3: CSASLWEGPPRQFF
J: TRBJ2-3; size: NA; V: TRBV19; D: TRBD2; DNA: TGTGCCAGTAGTCCACGGAGTAGCGGGATGGCGCAGTATTTT; CDR3: CASSPRSSGMAQYF
J: TRBJ2-2; size: NA; V: TRBV6-4; D: TRBD2; DNA: TGTGCCAGCAGTGACACCCCAAGCGGGGACCCCGGGGAGCTGTTTTTT; CDR3: CASSDTPSGDPGELFF
J: TRBJ2-7; size: NA; V: TRBV19; D: TRBD2; DNA: TGTGCCAGTAAGACTAGCGGGAGCTCCTACGAGCAGTACTTC; CDR3: CASKTSGSSYEQYF
J: TRBJ1-4; size: once; V: TRBV28; D: TRBD1; DNA: TGTGCCAGCAGACCGGCAGGGGGGGGAAGACAAAAACTGTTTTTT; CDR3: CASRPAGGGRQKLFF
J: TRBJ2-2; size: NA; V: TRBV5-1; D: NA; DNA: TGCGCCAGCAGCTTTTCGGGGCCTAGCGGGGAGCTGTTTTTT; CDR3: CASSFSGPSGELFF
J: TRBJ1-6; size: NA; V: TRBV5-4; D: TRBD1; DNA: TGTGCCAGCAGCTTCCGGGACAGGGATAATTCACCCCTCCACTTT; CDR3: CASSFRDRDNSPLHF
J: TRBJ1-1; size: NA; V: TRBV9; D: NA; DNA: TGTGCCAGCAGCACAAACAGGGAGGGCACTGAAGCTTTCTTT; CDR3: CASSTNREGTEAFF
J: TRBJ2-5; size: NA; V: TRBV27; D: TRBD2; DNA: TGTGCCAGCAGTTTGTCTCCTAGCGGGAGTTTGGGAGAGACCCAGTACTTC; CDR3: CASSLSPSGSLGETQYF
J: TRBJ1-2; size: few; V: TRBV28; D: NA; DNA: TGTGCCAGCAGTCCTTGGGGCAGGGGCTATGGCTACACCTTC; CDR3: CASSPWGRGYGYTF
J: TRBJ2-1; size: NA; V: TRBV28; D: TRBD1; DNA: TGTGCCAGCAGTCCGCCGGACAGGGCGGAGCAGTTCTTC; CDR3: CASSPPDRAEQFF
J: TRBJ2-2; size: NA; V: TRBV19; D: NA; DNA: TGTGCCAGCTCCCGGGCCGATGCCGGGACATACAACACCGGGGAGCTGTTTTTT; CDR3: CASSRADAGTYNTGELFF
J: TRBJ2-1; size: once; V: TRBV20-1; D: NA; DNA: TGCAGTGCCCCGATTGGTGGTAATGAGCAGTTCTTC; CDR3: CSAPIGGNEQFF
J: TRBJ2-1; size: few; V: TRBV7-9; D: NA; DNA: TGTGCCAGCCTCCGGGAGAATTGGGGCAATGAGCAGTTCTTC; CDR3: CASLRENWGNEQFF
J: TRBJ2-7; size: few; V: TRBV6-4; D: NA; DNA: TGTGCCAGCAGTGGGCCACAGGGGAGGCATGAGCAGTACTTC; CDR3: CASSGPQGRHEQYF
J: TRBJ1-4; size: NA; V: TRBV20-1; D: TRBD1; DNA: TGCAGTGCTAGAGATTCGGCAGGGGGCGGAGAAAAACTGTTTTTT; CDR3: CSARDSAGGGEKLFF
J: TRBJ1-5; size: few; V: TRBV27; D: TRBD1; DNA: TGTGCCAGCAGTTCTCAGGGGGCCGGTCAGCCCCAGCATTTT; CDR3: CASSSQGAGQPQHF
J: TRBJ2-5; size: once; V: TRBV6-2/TRBV6-3; D: NA; DNA: TGTGCCAGCACCCCTGGGAGGCTTGGCTGGGAGGCCCAGTACTTC; CDR3: CASTPGRLGWEAQYF
J: TRBJ1-2; size: NA; V: TRBV6-1; D: NA; DNA: TGTGCCAGCAGTGAACAAGGGGGACCAAACTATGGCTACACCTTC; CDR3: CASSEQGGPNYGYTF
J: TRBJ2-5; size: NA; V: TRBV7-3; D: TRBD1; DNA: TGTGCCAGCAGCGGTACAGGGGTAGTTTTAGAGACCCAGTACTTC; CDR3: CASSGTGVVLETQYF
J: TRBJ1-3; size: NA; V: TRBV20-1; D: NA; DNA: TGCAGTGCAATCCAGGGGAGGGACACCATATATTTT; CDR3: CSAIQGRDTIYF
J: TRBJ2-5; size: NA; V: TRBV5-4; D: NA; DNA: TGTGCCAGCAGCTTGGCCTTTCTAGAGACCCAGTACTTC; CDR3: CASSLAFLETQYF
J: TRBJ2-7; size: few; V: TRBV19; D: NA; DNA: TGTGCCAGTAGTGTAGGACTCTCCTACGAGCAGTACTTC; CDR3: CASSVGLSYEQYF
J: TRBJ2-1; size: few; V: TRBV6-2/TRBV6-3; D: TRBD2; DNA: TGTGCCAGCAGTAAGAGGACTAGCGGGTACAATGAGCAGTTCTTC; CDR3: CASSKRTSGYNEQFF
J: TRBJ1-3; size: once; V: TRBV6-5; D: NA; DNA: TGTGCCAGCAGTTACGAAAGCCTCGGAGGAAACACCATATATTTT; CDR3: CASSYESLGGNTIYF
J: TRBJ2-7; size: NA; V: TRBV5-8; D: TRBD2; DNA: TGTGCCAGCAGCTTGTCGACTAGCGGGAGCAAGGAGCAGTACTTC; CDR3: CASSLSTSGSKEQYF
J: TRBJ1-2; size: few; V: TRBV20-1; D: TRBD1; DNA: TGCAGTGCTAGAGACAGGGGGCGCGACTATGGCTACACCTTC; CDR3: CSARDRGRDYGYTF
J: TRBJ1-1; size: few; V: TRBV7-6; D: NA; DNA: TGTGCCAGCAGCTCGGGACCGAACACTGAAGCTTTCTTT; CDR3: CASSSGPNTEAFF
J: TRBJ2-5; size: NA; V: TRBV6-1; D: NA; DNA: TGTGCCAGCACCGAAGGACTCCAAGAGACCCAGTACTTC; CDR3: CASTEGLQETQYF
J: TRBJ1-5; size: medium-sized; V: TRBV7-8; D: NA; DNA: TGTGCCAGCAGCTTGGGGGCGCGAAGCAATCAGCCCCAGCATTTT; CDR3: CASSLGARSNQPQHF
J: TRBJ1-1; size: NA; V: TRBV28; D: NA; DNA: TGTGCCAGCAGTTCGACAGGCGATAACACTGAAGCTTTCTTT; CDR3: CASSSTGDNTEAFF
J: TRBJ1-2; size: NA; V: TRBV28; D: NA; DNA: TGTGCCAGCAGTTTTCCTGAACTGTATGGCTACACCTTC; CDR3: CASSFPELYGYTF